This T cell receptor beta chain originates from a study of T cell changes during pregnancy in multiple sclerosis. Assay: immunoSEQ multiplex PCR; the TCRdb copy retains only in-frame clones and omits some. Here the sample spans 78,000 or so clones, about nine tenths being singletons. From germline, CDR1 is SGHRS and CDR2 YFSETQ. With V trimmed by 4 bases and J by 1 base, 12 bases remained unmatched. The length of the CDR3 is 17 residues. Here the sequenced sample was CD4+ T cells from peripheral blood mononuclear cells, taken before pregnancy. The V and J genes are TRBV5-1 and TRBJ1-1, with 8 bases lining up with TRBD1. This TCR was sampled from a female donor with multiple sclerosis, enrolled in a pregnancy study. This CDR3 reads CASSHKTGVSRNTEAFF. The CDR3 coding sequence is TGCGCCAGCAGCCACAAGACAGGGGTGAGTAGGAACACTGAAGCTTTCTTT.